This TCR beta chain was identified during a study of OX40 agonist ivuxolimab in advanced cancers. Libraries were prepared by immunoSEQ multiplex PCR; TCRdb keeps only in-frame clonotypes and omits some of them. The sample contains about 80,000 clones, about 93% of which appear only once. The origin of this receptor is an adult with an advanced solid tumor such as melanoma, head and neck, liver or kidney cancer. The sequenced sample was CD4+ or CD8+ T cells sorted from blood, obtained in a trial of the OX40 agonist ivuxolimab.

The CDR3 sequence is CASSTGVDGYTF. In DNA, the CDR3 is TGCGCCAGCAGCACGGGGGTGGATGGCTACACCTTC. The rearrangement uses TRBV4-3 and TRBJ1-2; D is possibly TRBD1 (5 bases). The CDR3 runs 12 residues. Germline CDR1 and CDR2: LGHNA and YSLEER. Trimming pared 5 bases from V and 6 bases from J, leaving 10 bases between.